This T cell receptor beta chain was sequenced in a study of human T cells and chemical hapten exposure. CDR1 is SGHTA, CDR2 FQGNSA, per germline. CDR3 length: 16 residues. J was trimmed by 3 bases and V by 5 bases; bases with no gene match: 12. In this sample, this clonotype turned up a few times. The time point: patch test 1, 2 weeks after DPC sensitization. Treatment noted: therapeutic diphenylcyclopropenone sensitization with weekly scalp DPC. Before extraction, the whole blood was not fractionated, and total RNA was taken from it. Researchers sampled blood before each patch test went on. The library labeled individual cDNA molecules by adding unique molecular identifiers to them. TCRdb redid the calling of the RACE reads with MiXCR, one entry per CDR3 protein. The sample shows some 41,000 distinct CDR3 sequences, approximately 3.6% of them seen only once.

The source was whole blood, collected in connection with sensitization to the hapten diphenylcyclopropenone (DPC). The chain combines TRBV7-2 with TRBJ2-7, with TRBD1 matching 8 bases. The TCR sequence derives from a man in his fifties or sixties with alopecia areata. Some clones in this sample may be carry-over from other donors' samples. The CDR3 reads CASSPTPGTGRYEQYF. The CDR3 DNA reads TGTGCCAGCAGCCCAACCCCCGGGACAGGACGCTACGAGCAGTACTTC.